This T cell receptor beta chain was documented in a study of blood T cell repertoires in COVID-19. Study summary: The analysed material was cDNA or gDNA that came from T cells, B-cell-depleted T cells, or PBMCs.

A remark on this clone: Other DNA sequences in this specimen translate into the identical CDR3.

In the original processing: It was from reference gene primer amplification that nucleated cell counts were estimated. Method: immunoSEQ multiplex PCR; TCRdb's copy keeps in-frame clones and lacks some. V, J and clone size are those of that table, while D and trimming were read from the DNA. The table shows roughly 270,000 clones, with 85% occurring only once. The germline gives CDR1 MDHEN, CDR2 SYDVKM. The ends lost 5 bases at V and 4 bases at J; junction bases unmatched: 0. The CDR3 is 12 amino acids. The sequencing input was PBMCs or T cells enriched from blood (not recorded which). The clonotype originates from a woman aged 50 to 60 who had recovered from COVID-19. This chain joins TRBV28 and TRBJ1-2; the match to TRBD1 covers 8 bases. The CDR3 protein is CASSTGGYGYTF. Written as DNA, the CDR3 is TGTGCCAGCAGTACAGGGGGCTATGGCTACACCTTC.